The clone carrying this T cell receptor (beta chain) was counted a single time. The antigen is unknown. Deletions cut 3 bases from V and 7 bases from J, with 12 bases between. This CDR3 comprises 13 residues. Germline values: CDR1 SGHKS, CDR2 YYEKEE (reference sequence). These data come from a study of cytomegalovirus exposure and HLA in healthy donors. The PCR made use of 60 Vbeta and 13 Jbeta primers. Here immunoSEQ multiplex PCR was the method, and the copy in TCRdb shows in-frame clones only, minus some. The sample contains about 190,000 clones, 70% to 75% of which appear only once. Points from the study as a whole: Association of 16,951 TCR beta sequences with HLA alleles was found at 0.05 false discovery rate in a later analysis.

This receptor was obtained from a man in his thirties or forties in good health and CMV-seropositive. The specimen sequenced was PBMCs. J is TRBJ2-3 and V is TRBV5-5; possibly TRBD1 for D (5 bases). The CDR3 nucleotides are TGTGCCAGCAGCTCAACTCAGGGTTATACGCAGTATTTT. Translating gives CASSSTQGYTQYF.